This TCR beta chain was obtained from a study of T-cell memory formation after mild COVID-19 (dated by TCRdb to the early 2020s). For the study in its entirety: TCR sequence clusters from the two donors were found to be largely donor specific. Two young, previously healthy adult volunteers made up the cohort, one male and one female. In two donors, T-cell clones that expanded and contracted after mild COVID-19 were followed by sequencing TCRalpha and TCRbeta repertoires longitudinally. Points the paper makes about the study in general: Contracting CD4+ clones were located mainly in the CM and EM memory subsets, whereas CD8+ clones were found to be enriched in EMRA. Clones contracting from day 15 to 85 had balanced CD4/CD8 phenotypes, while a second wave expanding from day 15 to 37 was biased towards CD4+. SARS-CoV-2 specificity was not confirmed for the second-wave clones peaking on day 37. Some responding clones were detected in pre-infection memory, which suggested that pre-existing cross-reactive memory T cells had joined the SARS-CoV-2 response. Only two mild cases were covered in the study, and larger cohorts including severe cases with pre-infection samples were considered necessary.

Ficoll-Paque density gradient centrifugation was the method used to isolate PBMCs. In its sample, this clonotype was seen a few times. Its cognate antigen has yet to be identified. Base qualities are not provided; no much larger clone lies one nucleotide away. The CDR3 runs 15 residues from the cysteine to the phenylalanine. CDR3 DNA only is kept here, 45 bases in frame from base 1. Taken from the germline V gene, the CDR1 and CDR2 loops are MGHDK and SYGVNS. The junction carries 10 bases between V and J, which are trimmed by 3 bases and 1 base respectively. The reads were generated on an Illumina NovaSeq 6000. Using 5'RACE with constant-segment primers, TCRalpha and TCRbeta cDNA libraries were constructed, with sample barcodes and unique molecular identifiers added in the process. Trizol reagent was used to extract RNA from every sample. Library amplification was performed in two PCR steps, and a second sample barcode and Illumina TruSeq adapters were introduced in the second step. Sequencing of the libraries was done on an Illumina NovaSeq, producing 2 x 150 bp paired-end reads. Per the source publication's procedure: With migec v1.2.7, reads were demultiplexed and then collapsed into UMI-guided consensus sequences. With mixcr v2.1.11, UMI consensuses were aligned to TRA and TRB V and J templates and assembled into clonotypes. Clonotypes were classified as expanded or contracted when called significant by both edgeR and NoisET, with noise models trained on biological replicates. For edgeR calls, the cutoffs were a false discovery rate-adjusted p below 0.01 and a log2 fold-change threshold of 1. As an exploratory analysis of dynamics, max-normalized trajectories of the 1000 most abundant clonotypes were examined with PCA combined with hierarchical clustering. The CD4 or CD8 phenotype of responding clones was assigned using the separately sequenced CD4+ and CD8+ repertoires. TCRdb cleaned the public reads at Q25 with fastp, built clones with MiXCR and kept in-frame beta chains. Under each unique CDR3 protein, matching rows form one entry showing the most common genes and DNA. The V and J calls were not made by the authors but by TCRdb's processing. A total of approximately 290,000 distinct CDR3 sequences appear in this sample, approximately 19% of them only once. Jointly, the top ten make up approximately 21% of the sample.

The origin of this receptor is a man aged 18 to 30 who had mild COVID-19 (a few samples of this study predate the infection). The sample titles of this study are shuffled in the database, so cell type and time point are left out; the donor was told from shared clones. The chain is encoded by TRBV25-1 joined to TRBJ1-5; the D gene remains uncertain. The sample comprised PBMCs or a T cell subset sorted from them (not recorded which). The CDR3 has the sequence CASSDPPKSNQPQHF. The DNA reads TGTGCCAGCAGTGATCCACCAAAGAGCAATCAGCCCCAGCATTTT.